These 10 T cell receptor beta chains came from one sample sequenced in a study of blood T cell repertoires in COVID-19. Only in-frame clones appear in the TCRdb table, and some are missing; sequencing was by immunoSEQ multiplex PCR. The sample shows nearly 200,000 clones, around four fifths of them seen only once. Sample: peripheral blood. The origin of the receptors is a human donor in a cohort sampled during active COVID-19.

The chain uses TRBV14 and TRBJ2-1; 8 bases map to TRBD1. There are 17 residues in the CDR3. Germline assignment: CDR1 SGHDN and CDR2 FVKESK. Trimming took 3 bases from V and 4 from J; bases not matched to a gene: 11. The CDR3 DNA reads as TGTGCCAGCAGCCACATCTACGGACAGGGATCTTACAATGAGCAGTTCTTC. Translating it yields CASSHIYGQGSYNEQFF.

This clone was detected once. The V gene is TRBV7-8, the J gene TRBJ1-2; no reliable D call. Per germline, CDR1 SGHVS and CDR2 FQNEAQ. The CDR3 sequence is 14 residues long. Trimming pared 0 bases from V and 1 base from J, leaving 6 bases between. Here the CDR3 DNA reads TGTGCCAGCAGCTTAGCCCAGATTAACTATGGCTACACCTTC. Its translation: CASSLAQINYGYTF.

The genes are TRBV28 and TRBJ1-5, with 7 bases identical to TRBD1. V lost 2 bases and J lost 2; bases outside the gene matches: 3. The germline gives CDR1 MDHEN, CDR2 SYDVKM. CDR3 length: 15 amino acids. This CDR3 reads CASSLVGTGNQPQHF. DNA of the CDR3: TGTGCCAGCAGTTTAGTCGGGACAGGCAATCAGCCCCAGCATTTT. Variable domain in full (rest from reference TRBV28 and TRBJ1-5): DVKVTQSSRYLVKRTGEKVFLECVQDMDHENMFWYRQDPGLGLRLIYFSYDVKMKEKGDIPEGYSVSREKKERFSLILESASTNQTSMYLCASSLVGTGNQPQHFGDGTRLSIL.

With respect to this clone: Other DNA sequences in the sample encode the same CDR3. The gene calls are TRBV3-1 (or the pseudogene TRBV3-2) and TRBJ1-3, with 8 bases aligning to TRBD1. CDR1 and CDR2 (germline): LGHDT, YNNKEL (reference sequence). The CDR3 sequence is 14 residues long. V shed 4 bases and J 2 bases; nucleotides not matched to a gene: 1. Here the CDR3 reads CASSPTGAGNTIYF. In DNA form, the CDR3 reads TGTGCCAGCAGCCCGACAGGGGCTGGAAACACCATATATTTT.

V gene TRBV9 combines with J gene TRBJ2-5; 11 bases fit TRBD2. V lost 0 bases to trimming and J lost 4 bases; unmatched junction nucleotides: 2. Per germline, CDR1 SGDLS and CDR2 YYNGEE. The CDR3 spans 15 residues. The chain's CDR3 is CASSVGGLAGETQYF. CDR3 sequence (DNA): TGTGCCAGCAGCGTAGGAGGACTAGCGGGAGAGACCCAGTACTTC.

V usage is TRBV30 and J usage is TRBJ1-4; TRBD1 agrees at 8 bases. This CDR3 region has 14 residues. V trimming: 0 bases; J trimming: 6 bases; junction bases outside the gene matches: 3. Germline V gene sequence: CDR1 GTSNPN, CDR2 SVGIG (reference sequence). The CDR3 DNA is TGTGCCTGGAGTGTAGGGACAGGTCATGAAAAACTGTTTTTT. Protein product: CAWSVGTGHEKLFF.

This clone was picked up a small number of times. The CDR3 is CASGQGAFGSPLHF. The CDR3, as DNA: TGTGCCAGTGGACAGGGGGCGTTCGGTTCACCCCTCCACTTT. The chain recombines TRBV19 with TRBJ1-6; 11 nucleotides agree with TRBD1. V shed 8 bases and J 9 bases; nucleotides not matched to a gene: 6. CDR3 length: 14 residues. Germline lookup yields CDR1 LNHDA and CDR2 SQIVND (reference sequence).

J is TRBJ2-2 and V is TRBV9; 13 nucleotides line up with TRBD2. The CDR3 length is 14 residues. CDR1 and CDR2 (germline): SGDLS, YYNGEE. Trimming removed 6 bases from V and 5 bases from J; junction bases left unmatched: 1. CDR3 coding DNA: TGTGCCAGCACGGGACTAGCGGGAACCGGGGAGCTGTTTTTT. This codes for CASTGLAGTGELFF.

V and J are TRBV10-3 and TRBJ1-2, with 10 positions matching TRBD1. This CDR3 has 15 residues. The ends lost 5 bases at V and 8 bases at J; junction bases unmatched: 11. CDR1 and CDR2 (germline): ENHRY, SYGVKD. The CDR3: CAISQLTGGVDGYTF. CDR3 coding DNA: TGTGCCATCAGTCAGCTGACAGGGGGCGTCGACGGCTACACCTTC.

CDR3 loop: CASSTRTGAAGELFF. In DNA form, the CDR3 reads TGTGCCAGCAGCACTAGGACAGGGGCGGCCGGGGAGCTGTTTTTT. J is TRBJ2-2 and V is TRBV9; 9 nucleotides align to TRBD1. The junction had 7 bases not matched to a gene; V was cut back by 4 bases and J by 6 bases. The germline V gene encodes CDR1 SGDLS and CDR2 YYNGEE. The CDR3 extends over 15 amino acids. Full variable domain (missing parts from reference TRBV9 and TRBJ2-2): DSGVTQTPKHLITATGQRVTLRCSPRSGDLSVYWYQQSLDQGLQFLIQYYNGEERAKGNILERFSAQQFPDLHSELNLSSLELGDSALYFCASSTRTGAAGELFFGEGSRLTVL.